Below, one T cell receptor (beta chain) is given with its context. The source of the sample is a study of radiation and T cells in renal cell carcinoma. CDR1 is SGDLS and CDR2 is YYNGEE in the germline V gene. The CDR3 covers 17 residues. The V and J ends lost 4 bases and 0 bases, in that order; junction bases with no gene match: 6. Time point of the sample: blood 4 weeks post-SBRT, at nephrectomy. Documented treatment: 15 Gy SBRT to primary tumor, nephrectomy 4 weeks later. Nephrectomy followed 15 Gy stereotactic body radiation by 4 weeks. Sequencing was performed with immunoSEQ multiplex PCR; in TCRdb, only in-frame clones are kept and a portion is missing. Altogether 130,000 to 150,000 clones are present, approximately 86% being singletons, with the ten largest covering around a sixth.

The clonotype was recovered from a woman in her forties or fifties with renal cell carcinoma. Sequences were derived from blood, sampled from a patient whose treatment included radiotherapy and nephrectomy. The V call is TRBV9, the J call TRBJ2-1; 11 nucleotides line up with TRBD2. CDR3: CASSPPLAGGSYNEQFF. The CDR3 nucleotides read TGTGCCAGCAGCCCCCCTCTAGCGGGAGGCTCCTACAATGAGCAGTTCTTC.